In this sample, the clone carrying this T cell receptor (beta chain) turned up a few times. The ends were cut back, 2 bases at V and 3 bases at J, with 12 bases in the middle. This CDR3 region has 15 residues. CDR1 and CDR2 (germline): SGHTA, FQGNSA. This specimen belongs to a study of blood T cells in healthy people across ages. Every participating donor contributed about 10 milliliters of peripheral blood through a draw. Using a J-beta primer mix together with a sample-barcoded 5' primer, a second PCR was run for roughly 7 to 11 cycles. One entry per CDR3 protein, called by TCRdb with MiXCR from the 5' RACE reads. The table lists around 1,500,000 distinct CDR3 sequences, 28% of them singletons.

The chain joins TRBV7-2 to TRBJ2-3, with unresolved D. Material: blood. The clonotype originates from a woman aged 25 to 45 in good health. DNA for the CDR3: TGTGCCAGCAGCTTACCTAATCCGAGAACAGATACGCAGTATTTT. Protein product: CASSLPNPRTDTQYF. The full variable domain, with the rest looked up from reference TRBV7-2 and TRBJ2-3, is GAGVSQSPSNKVTEKGKDVELRCDPISGHTALYWYRQSLGQGLEFLIYFQGNSAPDKSGLPSDRFSAERTGGSVSTLTIQRTQQEDSAVYLCASSLPNPRTDTQYFGPGTRLTVL.